Shown below are 2 T cell receptor beta chains from a single sample sequenced in a study of blood T cell repertoires in COVID-19. Measured with immunoSEQ multiplex PCR; TCRdb has only the in-frame clones, and not every one. The table includes roughly 250,000 clones, approximately 86% detected once. What was sequenced was peripheral blood. Every receptor here comes from a woman aged 60-70 years with active or convalescent COVID-19.

The chain has TRBV19 and TRBJ1-1; the match to TRBD1 covers 8 bases. This CDR3 has 15 amino acids. Germline-derived CDR1 and CDR2 are LNHDA and SQIVND (reference sequence). With 3 bases clipped from V and 1 base from J, the junction kept 4 bases outside the gene matches. Here the CDR3 reads CASSILGTGNTEAFF. CDR3 sequence (DNA): TGTGCCAGTAGTATCCTTGGGACAGGGAACACTGAAGCTTTCTTT.

This clone was observed once. The CDR3: CASSQAPAESYEQYF. CDR3 in DNA: TGTGCCAGCAGCCAAGCCCCAGCGGAGTCCTACGAGCAGTACTTC. The chain is built from TRBV3-1 (or the pseudogene TRBV3-2) and TRBJ2-7; weak D call: TRBD2 (5 bases). Germline values: CDR1 LGHDT, CDR2 YNNKEL (reference sequence). This CDR3 is built from 15 residues. V lost 1 base and J lost 1, with 11 bases in between.